This TCR beta chain was sequenced in a study of control samples from healthy donors and cancer patients (dated by TCRdb to 2019 to 2021). Receptor libraries were prepared by the immunoSEQ multiplex PCR assay. Imported from immuneACCESS, the table was reduced by TCRdb to in-frame sequences with V and J called. These copies leave out some clones; in studies compared against another copy, an unresolved V gene accounts for under half, and the cause of the remainder is not known. In this sample the table shows approximately 50,000 clones, 85% to 95% of which occur a single time. The ten largest account for about 2.4% of the sample. Comments on this clone: No cognate antigen has been identified for it. No much larger clonotype is one base removed from it; base qualities were not supplied.

The V end loses 0 bases and the J end loses 5 bases, and a stretch of 13 bases separates them. The germline V gene sets CDR1 to MGHDK and CDR2 to SYGVNS. The cysteine opens and the phenylalanine closes a CDR3 of 15 amino acids. Only the CDR3 part of the read is kept: 45 bases, read in frame from the first base. Sequenced sample: blood. Recombination linked TRBV25-1 to TRBJ1-1, and TRBD1 may be the D gene, going by 5 matching bases. The TCR sequence derives from a man in his thirties or forties in good health. The CDR3 region reads CASSEYTQGGTEAFF. The DNA is TGTGCCAGCAGTGAATATACCCAGGGAGGGACTGAAGCTTTCTTT.